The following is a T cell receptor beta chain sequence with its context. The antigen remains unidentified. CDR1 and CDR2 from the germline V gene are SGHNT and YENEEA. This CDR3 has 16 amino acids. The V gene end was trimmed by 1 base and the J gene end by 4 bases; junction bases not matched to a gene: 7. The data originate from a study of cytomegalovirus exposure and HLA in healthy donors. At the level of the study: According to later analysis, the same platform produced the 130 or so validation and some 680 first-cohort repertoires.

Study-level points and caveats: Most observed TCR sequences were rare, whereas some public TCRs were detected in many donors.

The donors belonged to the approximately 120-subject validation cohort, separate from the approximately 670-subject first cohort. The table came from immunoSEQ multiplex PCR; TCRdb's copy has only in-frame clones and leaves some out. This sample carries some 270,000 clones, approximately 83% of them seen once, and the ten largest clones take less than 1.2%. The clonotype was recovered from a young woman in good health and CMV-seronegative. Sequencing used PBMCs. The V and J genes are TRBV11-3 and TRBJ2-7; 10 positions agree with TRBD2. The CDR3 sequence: CASSLATSGQSYEQYF. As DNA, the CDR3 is TGTGCCAGCAGCTTAGCGACTAGCGGGCAAAGTTACGAGCAGTACTTC.